The 9 T cell receptor beta chains below all came from one sample that was sequenced in a study of T cells in women clearing cervical HPV infection. The table came from immunoSEQ multiplex PCR; TCRdb's copy has only in-frame clones and leaves some out. The clone table shows 25,000 to 40,000 clones, with the ten largest holding 4.3%. The sequenced sample consisted of blood buffy coat. The source is a woman between 18 and 75 years old with a cervical HPV16 infection that either progressed to CIN3+ or cleared (not recorded which).

To note about this clone: With the read ending 3 residues before the CDR3 end, the germline J gene is used to fill in that end. The chain has TRBV11-2 and TRBJ2-7, with 8 bases that match TRBD2. The CDR3 runs 13 residues. Germline V gives CDR1 SGHAT, CDR2 FQNNGV. Trimming took 3 bases from V and 4 from J; bases not matched to a gene: 2. The DNA read from the CDR3 is TGTGCCAGCAGCTTCGCTAGCGGGTACGAG. Translating it yields CASSFASGYE. The CDR3 in full is CASSFASGYEQYF. The whole variable domain, filled in from reference TRBV11-2 and TRBJ2-7, reads EAGVAQSPRYKIIEKRQSVAFWCNPISGHATLYWYQQILGQGPKLLIQFQNNGVVDDSQLPKDRFSAERLKGVDSTLKIQPAKLEDSAVYLCASSFASGYEQYFGPGTRLTVT.

Details on this clone: The read is 3 residues too short to cover the CDR3 end, so that end is filled in from the germline J gene. The chain recombines TRBV11-3 with TRBJ1-3; D is unresolved. V was trimmed by 0 bases and J by 0 bases, leaving 6 bases between them. The CDR3 runs to 15 residues. CDR1 is SGHNT, CDR2 YENEEA, per germline. CDR3 amino acids: CASSLDQSSGNTIYF. Partial CDR3 DNA: TGTGCCAGCAGCTTAGATCAGAGCTCTGGAAACACC.

Worth noting for this clone: Read coverage stops 3 residues before the CDR3 terminus; the germline J gene supplies the remainder. This chain links TRBV19 with TRBJ1-4; a weak D match, TRBD1 (5 bases). V lost 6 bases and J lost 3, with 14 bases in between. Germline loops: CDR1 LNHDA, CDR2 SQIVND (reference sequence). There are 15 residues in the CDR3. CDR3 residues: CASRMNRGANEKLFF. CDR3 DNA (partial): TGTGCCAGTAGGATGAATCGGGGGGCTAATGAAAAA.

Regarding this clone: Coverage ceases 3 residues before the CDR3 finishes, and the germline J gene fills in the end. The chain recombines TRBV4-2 with TRBJ2-3; D call uncertain. V lost 1 base, J lost 6 bases, and 8 bases lay in between. In germline, CDR1 is LGHNA, CDR2 YNFKEQ. This CDR3 is built from 13 residues. Incomplete CDR3 DNA: TGTGCCAGCAGCCAAGCGTTCTCTGATACG. It yields the protein CASSQAFSDT. The whole CDR3 protein reads CASSQAFSDTQYF.

As to this clone: From the germline J gene comes the end of the CDR3, since the read stops 3 residues before it. The chain combines TRBV20-1 with TRBJ2-1; 11 bases agree with TRBD2. Germline trimming cut 0 bases from V and 8 bases from J; bases unmatched to any gene: 12. CDR3 size: 17 residues. Germline V gives CDR1 DFQATT, CDR2 SNEGSKA (reference sequence). The CDR3 here is CSARDRLLAGGRDEQFF. The covered CDR3 bases are TGCAGTGCTAGAGATAGGCTGCTAGCGGGGGGTCGGGATGAG.

Comment on this clone: Read coverage stops 3 residues before the CDR3 terminus; the germline J gene supplies the remainder. This chain joins TRBV30 and TRBJ1-1, with D possibly matching TRBD1 (6 bases). The CDR3 loop spans 13 amino acids. The germline CDR1 and CDR2 sequences are GTSNPN and SVGIG (reference sequence). V was pared by 5 bases and J by 1 base, with 11 bases between. Incomplete CDR3 DNA: TGTGCCTGGGGACAGACTAAGAACACTGAA. Residues: CAWGQTKNTE. The full CDR3 protein reads CAWGQTKNTEAFF. The full variable domain, rest sourced from reference TRBV30 and TRBJ1-1, is SQTIHQWPATLVQPVGSPLSLECTVEGTSNPNLYWYRQAAGRGLQLLFYSVGIGQISSEVPQNLSASRPQDRQFILSSKKLLLSDSGFYLCAWGQTKNTEAFFGQGTRLTVV.

In the case of this clone: The CDR3 goes on 3 residues after the read ends, and that part is filled in from the germline J gene. The chain combines TRBV19 with TRBJ2-3; D remains unclear. The germline V gene encodes CDR1 LNHDA and CDR2 SQIVND (reference sequence). This CDR3 is 14 amino acids long. Trimming pared 1 base from V and 5 bases from J, leaving 10 bases between. This chain's CDR3 is CASSIAGLRDTQYF. CDR3 DNA (partial): TGTGCCAGTAGTATAGCGGGTTTAAGAGATACG.

Comment on this clone: The read gets to within 3 residues of the CDR3 end, and the germline J gene fills in the rest. This rearrangement joins TRBV5-6 to TRBJ1-2; no firm D call. The CDR3 has 15 residues. Germline CDR1 is SGHDT and CDR2 is YYEEEE. The sequenced CDR3 bases are TGTGCCAGCAGCCGAACACAGCGGACCTCCTACGAC. Its protein is CASSRTQRTSYD. Given in full, the CDR3 is CASSRTQRTSYDYTF.

As for this clone: Read data end 3 residues before the CDR3 end; the end is taken from the germline J gene. This chain uses TRBV2 with TRBJ1-2; possibly TRBD1 for D (5 bases). V was clipped by 6 bases and J by 5 bases, with 7 bases between them. Germline V CDR1 and CDR2: SNHLY, FYNNEI. This CDR3 is 11 amino acids long. Partial CDR3 DNA: TGTGCCAGCAGGACAGTGTATGGC. Translation: CASRTVYG. Given in full, the CDR3 is CASRTVYGYTF. Supplemented by reference TRBV2 and TRBJ1-2, the full variable domain reads EPEVTQTPSHQVTQMGQEVILRCVPISNHLYFYWYRQILGQKVEFLVSFYNNEISEKSEIFDDQFSVERPDGSNFTLKIRSTKLEDSAMYFCASRTVYGYTFGSGTRLTVV.